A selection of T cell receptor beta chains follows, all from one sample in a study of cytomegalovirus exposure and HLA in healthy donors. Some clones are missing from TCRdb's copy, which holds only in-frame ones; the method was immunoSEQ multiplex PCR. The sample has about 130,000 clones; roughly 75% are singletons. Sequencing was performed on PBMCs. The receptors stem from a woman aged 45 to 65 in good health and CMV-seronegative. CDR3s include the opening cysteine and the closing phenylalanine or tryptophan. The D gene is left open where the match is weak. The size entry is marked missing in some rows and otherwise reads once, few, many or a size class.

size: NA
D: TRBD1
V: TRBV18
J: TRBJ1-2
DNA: TGTGCCAGCTCACCGGGACAGGGCGTCTATGGCTACACCTTC
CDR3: CASSPGQGVYGYTF

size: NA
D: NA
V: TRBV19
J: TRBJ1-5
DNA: TGTGCCAGTAGTGTAAACCTAAATCAGCCCCAGCATTTT
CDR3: CASSVNLNQPQHF

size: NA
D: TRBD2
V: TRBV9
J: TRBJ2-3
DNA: TGTGCCAGCAGCCCCCTCGGGACTAGCTTCACAGATACGCAGTATTTT
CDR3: CASSPLGTSFTDTQYF

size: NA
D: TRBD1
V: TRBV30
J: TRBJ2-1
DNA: TGTGCCTGGAGGACCGGACAGGGGTGGAATGAGCAGTTCTTC
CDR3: CAWRTGQGWNEQFF

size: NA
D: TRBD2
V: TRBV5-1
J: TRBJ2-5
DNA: TGCGCCAGCAGTCCTAGCGGGAGGGGAGAGACCCAGTACTTC
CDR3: CASSPSGRGETQYF

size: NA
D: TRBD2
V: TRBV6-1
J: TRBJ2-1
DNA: TGTGCCAGCAGTGGACTAGCGGGACCCTACAATGAGCAGTTCTTC
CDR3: CASSGLAGPYNEQFF

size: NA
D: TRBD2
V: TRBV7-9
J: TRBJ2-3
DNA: TGTGCCAGCAGCCGAGGATTAGCGGGAGATACGCAGTATTTT
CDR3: CASSRGLAGDTQYF

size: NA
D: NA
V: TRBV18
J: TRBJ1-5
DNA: TGTGCCAGCTCACCCGGTTTAGATCAGCCCCAGCATTTT
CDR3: CASSPGLDQPQHF

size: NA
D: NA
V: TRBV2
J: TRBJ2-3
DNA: TGTGCCAGCAGTAGCGATAGCACAGATACGCAGTATTTT
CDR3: CASSSDSTDTQYF

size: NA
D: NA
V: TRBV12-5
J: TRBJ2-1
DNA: TGTGCTAGTGGTTTGACCAGGGGCAATGAGCAGTTCTTC
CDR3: CASGLTRGNEQFF

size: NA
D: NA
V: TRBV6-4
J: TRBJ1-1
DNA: TGTGCCAGCAGTGCACTCGAGGGTTTTACTGAAGCTTTCTTT
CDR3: CASSALEGFTEAFF

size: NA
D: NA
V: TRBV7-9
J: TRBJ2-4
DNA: TGTGCCAGCAGCTTAGCGGGCGGGGTAGCCAAAAACATTCAGTACTTC
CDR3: CASSLAGGVAKNIQYF

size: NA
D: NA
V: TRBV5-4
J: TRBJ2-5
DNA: TGTGCCAGCAGCTTGACGCGAGGACAAGAGACCCAGTACTTC
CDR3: CASSLTRGQETQYF

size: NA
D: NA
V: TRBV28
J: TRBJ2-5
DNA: TGTGCCAGCAGTTTAATCTCCACGCTGCGGGAGACCCAGTACTTC
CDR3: CASSLISTLRETQYF

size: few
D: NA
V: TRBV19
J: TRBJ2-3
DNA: TGTGCCAGTAGTATGCAGGGGCACACAGATACGCAGTATTTT
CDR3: CASSMQGHTDTQYF

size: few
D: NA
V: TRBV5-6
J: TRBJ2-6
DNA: TGTGCCAGCAGCTTGGACAGCTCTGGGGCCAACGTCCTGACTTTC
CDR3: CASSLDSSGANVLTF

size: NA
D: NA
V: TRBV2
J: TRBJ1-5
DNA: TGTCTCCACCCAGCAGAAAAAGGAAGGGGTCAGCCCCAGCATTTT
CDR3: CLHPAEKGRGQPQHF

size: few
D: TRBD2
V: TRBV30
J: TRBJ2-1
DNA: TGTGCCTGGGAGACTAGCGGCCCTAATGAGCAGTTCTTC
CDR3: CAWETSGPNEQFF

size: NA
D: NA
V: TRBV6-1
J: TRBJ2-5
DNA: TGTGCCAGCAGTGAACCCGCAGTCCAAGAGACCCAGTACTTC
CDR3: CASSEPAVQETQYF

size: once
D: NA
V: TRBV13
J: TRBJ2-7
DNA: TGTGCCAGCAGCCCCGGAGAGGGCTCCTACGAGCAGTACTTC
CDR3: CASSPGEGSYEQYF

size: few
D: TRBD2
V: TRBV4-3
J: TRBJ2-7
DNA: TGCGCCAGCAGCCAAGCTAGCGGGCGCTCCTACGAGCAGTACTTC
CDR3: CASSQASGRSYEQYF

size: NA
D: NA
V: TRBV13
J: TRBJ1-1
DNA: TGTGCCAGCAGCTTCAGGGGGAACACTGAAGCTTTCTTT
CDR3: CASSFRGNTEAFF

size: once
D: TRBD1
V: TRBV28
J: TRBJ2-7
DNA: TGTGCCAGCAGTTTATACAGGGGGGTATCCTACGAGCAGTACTTC
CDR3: CASSLYRGVSYEQYF

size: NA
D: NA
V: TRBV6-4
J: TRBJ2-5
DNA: TGTGCCAGCAGTTCTCTGGCGGGAGAGACCCAGTACTTC
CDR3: CASSSLAGETQYF

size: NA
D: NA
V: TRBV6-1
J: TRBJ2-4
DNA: TGTGCCAGCAGTGAAAGGTGGGCAGCGGCAAACATTCAGTACTTC
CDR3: CASSERWAAANIQYF

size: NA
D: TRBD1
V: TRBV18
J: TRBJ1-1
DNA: TGTGCCAGCTCGGACAGGGCTCCTCGAAGCACTGAAGCTTTCTTT
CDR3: CASSDRAPRSTEAFF

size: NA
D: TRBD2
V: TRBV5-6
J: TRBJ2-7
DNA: TGTGCCAGCAGCTTGGGGGAGGGGCAGTACTTC
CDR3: CASSLGEGQYF

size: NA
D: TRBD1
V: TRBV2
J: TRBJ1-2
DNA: TGTGCCAGCAGTTTGGGACAGGGAGCTAACTATGGCTACACCTTC
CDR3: CASSLGQGANYGYTF

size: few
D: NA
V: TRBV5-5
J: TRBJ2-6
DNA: TGTGCCAGCAGCTTGGTCCTCTCTGGGGCCAACGTCCTGACTTTC
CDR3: CASSLVLSGANVLTF

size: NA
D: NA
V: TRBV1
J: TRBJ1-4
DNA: TGCACCAGCAGCCGATCTGGCAGGGGGTGGGAGGAAAAACTGTTTTTT
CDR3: CTSSRSGRGWEEKLFF

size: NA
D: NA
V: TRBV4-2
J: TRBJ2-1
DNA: TGTGCCAGCAGCCAAGCTGTGAGTAATGAGCAGTTCTTC
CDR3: CASSQAVSNEQFF

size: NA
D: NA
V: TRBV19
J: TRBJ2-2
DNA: TGTGCCAGTAGTATGTACAGGGACACCGGGGAGCTGTTTTTT
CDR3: CASSMYRDTGELFF

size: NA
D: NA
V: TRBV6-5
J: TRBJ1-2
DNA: TGTGCCAGCAGTTCCCTCGGGGAGGAATCTGGCTACACCTTC
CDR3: CASSSLGEESGYTF

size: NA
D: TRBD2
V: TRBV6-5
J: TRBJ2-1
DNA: TGTGCCAGCAGTGGTAGCGGGATGGCGGATGAGCAGTTCTTC
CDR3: CASSGSGMADEQFF

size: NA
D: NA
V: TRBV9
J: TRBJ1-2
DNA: TGTGCCAGCAGCTTTTCCTCTGGTAGCGGCTACACCTTC
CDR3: CASSFSSGSGYTF

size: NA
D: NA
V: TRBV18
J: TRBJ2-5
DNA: TGTGCCAGCTCACCAGGGAGCGGAGAGACCCAGTACTTC
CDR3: CASSPGSGETQYF

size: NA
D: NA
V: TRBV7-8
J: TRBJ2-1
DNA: TGTGCCAGCAGCCCCCTACAGGGTAGCTCCTACAATGAGCAGTTCTTC
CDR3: CASSPLQGSSYNEQFF

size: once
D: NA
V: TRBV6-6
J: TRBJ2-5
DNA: TGTGCCAGCAGTTCCACAGGGCCTCAAGAGACCCAGTACTTC
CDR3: CASSSTGPQETQYF

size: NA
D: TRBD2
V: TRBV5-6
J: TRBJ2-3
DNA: TGTGCCAGCAGCTTGGGCACTAGCGGCCTCTTTGATACGCAGTATTTT
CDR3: CASSLGTSGLFDTQYF

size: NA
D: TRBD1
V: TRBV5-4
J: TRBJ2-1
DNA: TGTGCCAGCAGCTCCGAACCGGGACAGGGGAATAATGAGCAGTTCTTC
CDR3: CASSSEPGQGNNEQFF

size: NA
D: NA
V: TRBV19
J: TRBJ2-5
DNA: TGTGCCAGTAGTAGACTAGGCCAGCGGTACTTC
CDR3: CASSRLGQRYF

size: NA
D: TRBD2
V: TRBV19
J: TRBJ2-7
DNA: TGTGCCAGTAGCATGTTGGCTAGCGGCTCCTACGAGCAGTACTTC
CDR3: CASSMLASGSYEQYF

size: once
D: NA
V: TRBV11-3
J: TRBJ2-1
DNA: TGTGCCAGCAGCTTAGAGGGGGCCACCTACAATGAGCAGTTCTTC
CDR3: CASSLEGATYNEQFF

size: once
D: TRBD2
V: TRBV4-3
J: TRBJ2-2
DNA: TGCGCCAGCAGCCAAGAACTAGCGGGAGGACCCGGGGAGCTGTTTTTT
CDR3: CASSQELAGGPGELFF

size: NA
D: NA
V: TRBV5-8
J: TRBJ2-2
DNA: TGTGCCAGCAGCGTACCGACAGGCACCCCAGCGAACACCGGGGAGCTGTTTTTT
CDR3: CASSVPTGTPANTGELFF

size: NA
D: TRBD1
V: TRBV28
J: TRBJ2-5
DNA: TGTGCCAGCAGAACTACAGGGGACGGTATACAAGAGACCCAGTACTTC
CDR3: CASRTTGDGIQETQYF

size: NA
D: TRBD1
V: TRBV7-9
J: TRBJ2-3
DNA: TGTGCCAGCAGCCCGCGACAGGGAATCGGGACAGATACGCAGTATTTT
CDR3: CASSPRQGIGTDTQYF